What follows describes a single T cell receptor beta chain. Its antigen is still unknown. These data come from a study of T cells after posttransplantation cyclophosphamide. Per germline, CDR1 GTSNPN and CDR2 SVGIG (reference sequence). The CDR3 consists of 13 residues. The ends were cut back, 4 bases at V and 2 bases at J, with 9 bases in the middle. Study findings and constraints: Tissue-infiltrating T cells from skin or gut overlapped little with blood T cells.

Sequencing used immunoSEQ multiplex PCR; TCRdb keeps in-frame clones, though not all of them. The repertoire holds roughly 8,600 clones, with roughly 88% as singletons. Busulfan-fludarabine conditioning, marrow transplant, and cyclophosphamide on days +3 and +4 were administered. The starting material was CD4+ T cells sorted from blood, obtained 1404 days after allogeneic stem cell transplant with posttransplant cyclophosphamide. The sequence was obtained from a female patient aged 50-59 years who received an allogeneic stem cell transplant from a related donor, was CMV-positive, and had no GVHD. Some T cells here may be from the graft donor. This rearrangement joins TRBV30 to TRBJ1-3, with D unclear. CDR3 residues: CAWNSFPGNTIYF. The CDR3 nucleotides read TGTGCCTGGAATTCCTTTCCTGGAAACACCATATATTTT.